The rows below give T cell receptor beta chains drawn from one sample of a study of T cell responses to AZD1222 COVID-19 vaccine. Produced via immunoSEQ multiplex PCR; TCRdb's table is partial and in-frame only. The repertoire consists of more than 75,000 clones, with about nine tenths occurring once and the leading ten covering 5.4%. The sample in question was peripheral blood, obtained 28 days after the second AZD1222 dose. These receptors were taken from an adult who received the AZD1222 COVID-19 vaccine. Each CDR3 is given with its conserved first and last residue. Fields, in order: V gene, D gene, J gene, CDR3 protein. D genes are given only for firm matches.

V gene: TRBV10-1; D gene: -; J gene: TRBJ2-3; CDR3 protein: CASSYGTQADTQYF
V gene: TRBV5-1; D gene: -; J gene: TRBJ1-2; CDR3 protein: CASSLRAGEGYTF
V gene: TRBV6-6; D gene: -; J gene: TRBJ1-6; CDR3 protein: CASSHRDLHSPLHF
V gene: TRBV5-1; D gene: TRBD1; J gene: TRBJ1-2; CDR3 protein: CASRDRSDYGYTF
V gene: TRBV27; D gene: TRBD1; J gene: TRBJ1-5; CDR3 protein: CASGSRGQAGSNQPQHF
V gene: TRBV4-1; D gene: -; J gene: TRBJ1-2; CDR3 protein: CASSQEGSGNGAQRYGYTF
V gene: TRBV11-2; D gene: -; J gene: TRBJ2-5; CDR3 protein: CASSLDRVGGTQYF
V gene: TRBV7-9; D gene: -; J gene: TRBJ2-2; CDR3 protein: CASSAGSPGELFF
V gene: TRBV28; D gene: -; J gene: TRBJ2-7; CDR3 protein: CASRGRLYEQYF
V gene: TRBV21-1; D gene: -; J gene: TRBJ2-3; CDR3 protein: CARDSRRRDTQYF
V gene: TRBV24-1; D gene: TRBD1; J gene: TRBJ2-5; CDR3 protein: CATSDRMTGETQYF
V gene: TRBV12-5; D gene: TRBD2; J gene: TRBJ2-1; CDR3 protein: CASGLLGGAYNEQFF
V gene: TRBV7-8; D gene: -; J gene: TRBJ1-6; CDR3 protein: CASSPRAGESPLHF
V gene: TRBV6-5; D gene: -; J gene: TRBJ2-3; CDR3 protein: CASSYSSWNRRDTQYF
V gene: TRBV9; D gene: TRBD2; J gene: TRBJ2-1; CDR3 protein: CASSVTSGNNEQFF
V gene: TRBV19; D gene: TRBD1; J gene: TRBJ1-5; CDR3 protein: CASSTTGEGNQPQHF
V gene: TRBV11-3; D gene: -; J gene: TRBJ2-2; CDR3 protein: CASSSQDPSTGELFF
V gene: TRBV24-1; D gene: TRBD1; J gene: TRBJ1-2; CDR3 protein: CATSDPGQGIEGYTF
V gene: TRBV11-3; D gene: -; J gene: TRBJ2-5; CDR3 protein: CASSLGGGAGQETQYF
V gene: TRBV7-2; D gene: -; J gene: TRBJ1-5; CDR3 protein: CASSTRNRQPQHF
V gene: TRBV5-1; D gene: TRBD1; J gene: TRBJ1-1; CDR3 protein: CASSLGGGDGTEAFF
V gene: TRBV28; D gene: -; J gene: TRBJ1-6; CDR3 protein: CASTTGSSYNSPLHF
V gene: TRBV15; D gene: -; J gene: TRBJ1-1; CDR3 protein: CATSRDSSRRGWTEAFF
V gene: TRBV9; D gene: -; J gene: TRBJ1-2; CDR3 protein: CASTRGGAGESGYGYTF
V gene: TRBV7-6; D gene: -; J gene: TRBJ2-7; CDR3 protein: CASSPDGRSYEQYF
V gene: TRBV28; D gene: -; J gene: TRBJ2-3; CDR3 protein: CASRKSGPDTQYF
V gene: TRBV7-8; D gene: TRBD2; J gene: TRBJ2-1; CDR3 protein: CASILHPLAGGYNEQFF
V gene: TRBV29-1; D gene: -; J gene: TRBJ1-2; CDR3 protein: CSVALTVDYGYTF
V gene: TRBV5-1; D gene: -; J gene: TRBJ2-5; CDR3 protein: CASSQDGTRTQYF
V gene: TRBV28; D gene: -; J gene: TRBJ1-1; CDR3 protein: CASSPREGNTEAFF
V gene: TRBV5-1; D gene: -; J gene: TRBJ2-7; CDR3 protein: CASTTGYGYEQYF
V gene: TRBV10-3; D gene: -; J gene: TRBJ1-5; CDR3 protein: CAISGGPTNQPQHF
V gene: TRBV24-1; D gene: -; J gene: TRBJ2-3; CDR3 protein: CATSDLPWGLDTDTQYF
V gene: TRBV5-1; D gene: -; J gene: TRBJ1-1; CDR3 protein: CASSFTGLQPEAFF
V gene: TRBV4-3; D gene: -; J gene: TRBJ2-7; CDR3 protein: CASSQDATGPSYEQYF
V gene: TRBV28; D gene: TRBD1; J gene: TRBJ1-2; CDR3 protein: CANGDRDSYGYTF
V gene: TRBV2; D gene: -; J gene: TRBJ1-4; CDR3 protein: CATAPWTTNEKLFF
V gene: TRBV5-1; D gene: TRBD1; J gene: TRBJ2-7; CDR3 protein: CASSLEGFRTGVSYEQYF
V gene: TRBV5-5; D gene: -; J gene: TRBJ1-1; CDR3 protein: CASSFGTNTEAFF
V gene: TRBV3-1/TRBV3-2; D gene: -; J gene: TRBJ2-3; CDR3 protein: CASSRPGSGGTDTQYF
V gene: TRBV28; D gene: -; J gene: TRBJ2-2; CDR3 protein: CASSLLSGGDTGELFF
V gene: TRBV20-1; D gene: -; J gene: TRBJ1-2; CDR3 protein: CSARGDMLTF
V gene: TRBV28; D gene: -; J gene: TRBJ1-4; CDR3 protein: CASLNEKLFF
V gene: TRBV10-1; D gene: -; J gene: TRBJ2-5; CDR3 protein: CASSEGGETQYF
V gene: TRBV11-2; D gene: -; J gene: TRBJ2-1; CDR3 protein: CASTPTGSYNEQFF